These T cell receptor beta chains were read from a single sample in a study of T cell clusters in autoimmune cytopenias. TCRdb re-called the multiplex PCR reads and gives one entry per CDR3 protein, without DNA. This sample's table reports some 7,400 distinct CDR3 sequences. This same sample was also part of a study on T cell repertoires in aging, cancer and after chemotherapy.

Sequences were obtained from peripheral blood. All receptors derive from a human donor in good health. Each CDR3 is given with its conserved first and last residue. Not all rows give a size; the values are once, few, many and, for expanded clones, a class.

j_gene	abundance	v_gene	CDR3aa
TRBJ1-5	-	TRBV5-5	CASSFKGGDNQPQHF
TRBJ1-5	-	TRBV12-3/TRBV12-4	CASSLGQGGGQPQHF
TRBJ1-1	-	TRBV5-1	CASSVTGGDTEAFF
TRBJ2-1	-	TRBV6-6	CASTGHEYYNEQFF
TRBJ1-4	medium-sized	TRBV15	CATSRAGSNEKLFF
TRBJ1-4	-	TRBV19	CASTFDRGNEKLFF
TRBJ2-1	medium-sized	TRBV29-1	CSVEVNLAGGGNEQFF
TRBJ2-7	medium-sized	TRBV19	CASSIDISGTSYEQYF
TRBJ2-1	-	TRBV6-2/TRBV6-3	CASSYPPPTGSSYNEQFF
TRBJ2-3	-	TRBV12-3/TRBV12-4	CASTPRGTSGGASTDTQYF
TRBJ1-1	-	TRBV5-6	CASSYGPAMNTEAFF
TRBJ2-7	-	TRBV6-5	CASSSPTTMDEQYF
TRBJ1-6	-	TRBV5-4	CASSISGTGVSPLHF
TRBJ1-1	-	TRBV10-3	CAISQGGTEAFF
TRBJ2-1	-	TRBV7-2	CASSSPTGYNEQFF
TRBJ2-5	-	TRBV12-3/TRBV12-4	CASPREGDETQYF
TRBJ2-1	-	TRBV30	CAWSGVTSDPNEQFF
TRBJ1-1	-	TRBV10-2	CASSYPAQGRLNTEAFF
TRBJ2-5	-	TRBV5-4	CASSLAGTQETQYF
TRBJ1-2	-	TRBV30	CAWSALGGGQNYGYTF
TRBJ1-6	medium-sized	TRBV6-5	CASSTSRDRWSSPLHF
TRBJ2-3	-	TRBV5-1	CASSLGGGLAGASTDTQYF